This T cell receptor (beta chain) was identified during a study of T-cell reconstitution after alpha-beta-depleted transplantation in children. Preparation of the TCRbeta library used unique molecular identifiers. One entry per CDR3 protein, called by TCRdb with MiXCR from the PCR reads. The profile shows approximately 590,000 distinct CDR3 sequences, approximately 10% of them singletons. In this sample, this clonotype turned up a few times. Germline V lookup: CDR1 SGHTA, CDR2 FQGNSA. This CDR3 spans 16 amino acids. With 5 bases clipped from V and 5 bases from J, the junction kept 10 bases outside the gene matches.

This TCR was recovered from a human donor who donated a stem cell graft to a child with acute myeloid leukemia. The specimen comprised PBMCs from the stem cell graft donor, sampled from the stem cell graft. The chain links TRBV7-2 to TRBJ2-5, with TRBD2 matching over 11 bases. The CDR3: CASSPQGLAAGETQYF. DNA of the CDR3: TGTGCCAGCAGCCCCCAGGGACTAGCGGCCGGTGAGACCCAGTACTTC.